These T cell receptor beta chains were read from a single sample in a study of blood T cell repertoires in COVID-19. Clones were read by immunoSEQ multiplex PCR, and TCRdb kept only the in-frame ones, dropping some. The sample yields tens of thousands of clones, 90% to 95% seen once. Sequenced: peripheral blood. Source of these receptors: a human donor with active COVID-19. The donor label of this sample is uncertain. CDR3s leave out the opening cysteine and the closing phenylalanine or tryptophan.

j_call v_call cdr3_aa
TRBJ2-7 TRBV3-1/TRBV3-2 ASSPSEGAPYEQY
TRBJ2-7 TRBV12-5 ASGLESSGRPHSPSYEQY
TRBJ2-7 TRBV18 ASSLGTGTYEQY
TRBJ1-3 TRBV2 ASSLSTGKRRNTIY
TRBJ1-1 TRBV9 ASSVVQRNTEAF
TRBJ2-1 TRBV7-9 ASSLDRASYNEQF
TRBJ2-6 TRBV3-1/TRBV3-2 ASRPGGAGANVLT
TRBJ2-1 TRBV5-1 ASSRDRAIYNEQF
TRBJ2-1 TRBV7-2 ASSFAGTYNEQF
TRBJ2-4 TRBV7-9 ASSLQGSGSSKNIQY
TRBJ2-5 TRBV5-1 ASSSQETQY
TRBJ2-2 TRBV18 ASSPENLNTGELF
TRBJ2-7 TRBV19 ASRDEASYTFEQY
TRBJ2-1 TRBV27 ASSYGRPYNEQF
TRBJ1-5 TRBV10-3 AISAGHSNQPQH
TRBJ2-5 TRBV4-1 ASSQMRGGQGSETQY
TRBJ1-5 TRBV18 ASSPAGQGGNQPQH
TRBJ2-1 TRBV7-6 ASSLAGTSGGEQF
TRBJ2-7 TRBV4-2 ASSQELQGGYEQY
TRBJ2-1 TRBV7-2 ASSLGDGAGYEQF
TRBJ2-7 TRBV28 ASRSGSRYEQY
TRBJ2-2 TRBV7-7 ASSSGPNTGELF
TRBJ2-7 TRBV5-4 ASSLFGVFTYEQY
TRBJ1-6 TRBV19 ASSPLQGNLNSPLH